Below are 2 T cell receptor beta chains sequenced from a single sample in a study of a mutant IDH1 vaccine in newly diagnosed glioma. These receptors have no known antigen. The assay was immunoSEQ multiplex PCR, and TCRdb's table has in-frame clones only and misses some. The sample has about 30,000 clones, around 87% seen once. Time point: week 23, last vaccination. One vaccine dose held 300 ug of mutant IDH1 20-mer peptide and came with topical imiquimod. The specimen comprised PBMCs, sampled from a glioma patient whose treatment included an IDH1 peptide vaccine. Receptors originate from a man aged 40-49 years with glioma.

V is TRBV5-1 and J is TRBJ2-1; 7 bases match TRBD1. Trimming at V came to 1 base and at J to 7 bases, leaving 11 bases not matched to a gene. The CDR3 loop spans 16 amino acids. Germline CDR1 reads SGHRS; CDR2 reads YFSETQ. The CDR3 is CASSLSTGARGNEQFF. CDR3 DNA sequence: TGCGCCAGCAGCTTGAGTACAGGGGCGAGGGGGAATGAGCAGTTCTTC. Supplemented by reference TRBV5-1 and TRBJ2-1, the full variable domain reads KAGVTQTPRYLIKTRGQQVTLSCSPISGHRSVSWYQQTPGQGLQFLFEYFSETQRNKGNFPGRFSGRQFSNSRSEMNVSTLELGDSALYLCASSLSTGARGNEQFFGPGTRLTVL.

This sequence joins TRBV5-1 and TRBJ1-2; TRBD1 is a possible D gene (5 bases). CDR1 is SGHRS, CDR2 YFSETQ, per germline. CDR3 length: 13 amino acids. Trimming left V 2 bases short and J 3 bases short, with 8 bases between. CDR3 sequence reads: CASSFDSDYGYTF. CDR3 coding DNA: TGCGCCAGCAGCTTTGACAGTGACTATGGCTACACCTTC. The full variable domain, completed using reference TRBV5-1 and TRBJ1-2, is KAGVTQTPRYLIKTRGQQVTLSCSPISGHRSVSWYQQTPGQGLQFLFEYFSETQRNKGNFPGRFSGRQFSNSRSEMNVSTLELGDSALYLCASSFDSDYGYTFGSGTRLTVV.